This entry is about one T cell receptor beta chain. The antigen is unknown. The PCR used 60 Vbeta and 13 Jbeta primers. Produced via immunoSEQ multiplex PCR; TCRdb's table is partial and in-frame only. The data show 150,000 to 200,000 clones, over 65% seen once. The data were obtained in a study of cytomegalovirus exposure and HLA in healthy donors. Notes on the study in general: According to a later analysis, donors in an Asian-associated ancestry cluster reportedly had fewer N-insertions than the 666-donor mean. Analyses of presence/absence relied on an assumption of roughly uniform sequencing depth across donors.

The V gene end was trimmed by 6 bases and the J gene end by 4 bases; junction bases not matched to a gene: 8. CDR1 and CDR2 from the germline V gene are MDHEN and SYDVKM. The CDR3 is 16 amino acids. The sample taken for sequencing was PBMCs. The genes are TRBV28 and TRBJ1-5; 11 bases agree with TRBD1. This receptor was taken from a woman in her thirties or forties in good health and CMV-seronegative. In DNA form, the CDR3 reads TGTGCCAGCAGAGCCCCGGACAGGGGGCTTAATCAGCCCCAGCATTTT. It yields the protein CASRAPDRGLNQPQHF.